This T cell receptor beta chain was obtained from a study of CD8+CD57+ T cells in acquired aplastic anemia. For the study at large: CD4+ and CD8+ cells, once sorted, gave DNA averaging approximately 3.4 ug.

Both TCR beta VDJ combination and CDR3 sequence profiling were carried out. Genomic DNA was the template for this profiling. TCRdb re-derived calls from the reads in MiXCR, one entry per CDR3 protein. The sample yields 200,000 to 250,000 distinct CDR3 sequences, about 60% seen once. Those patients picked for sequencing had displayed CD8+CD57+ cell expansion on flow cytometry. All participating patients were living with severe acquired aplastic anemia. Receipt of therapy had not occurred in any patient by the time of blood sampling. The CDR3 sequence is 13 residues long. CDR1 is KGHDR, CDR2 SFDVKD, per germline. The germline V and J ends were trimmed by 5 bases and 2 bases, with 8 bases remaining between them.

This TCR was sampled from a human donor with aplastic anemia. Sequenced input: sorted CD4+, CD8+, or CD8+CD57+ T cells (not recorded which) from PBMCs. The chain employs TRBV24-1 and TRBJ1-2, with no clear D. The CDR3 here is CATSVNTNYGYTF. The CDR3, as DNA: TGTGCCACCAGTGTAAACACCAACTATGGCTACACCTTC.